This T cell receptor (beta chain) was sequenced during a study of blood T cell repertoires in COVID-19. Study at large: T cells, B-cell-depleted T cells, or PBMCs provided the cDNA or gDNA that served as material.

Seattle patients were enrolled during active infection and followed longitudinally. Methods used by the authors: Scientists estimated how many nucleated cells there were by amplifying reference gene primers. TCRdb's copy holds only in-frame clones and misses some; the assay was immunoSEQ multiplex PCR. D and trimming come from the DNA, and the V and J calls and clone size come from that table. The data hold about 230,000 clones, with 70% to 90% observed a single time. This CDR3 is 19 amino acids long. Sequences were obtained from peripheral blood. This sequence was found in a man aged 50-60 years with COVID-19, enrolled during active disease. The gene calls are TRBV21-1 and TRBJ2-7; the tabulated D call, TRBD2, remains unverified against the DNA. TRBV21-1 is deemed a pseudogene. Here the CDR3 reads CASSKVGWSSGEGCYEQYF. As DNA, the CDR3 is TGTGCCAGCAGCAAAGTGGGTTGGTCTAGCGGGGAGGGGTGCTACGAGCAGTACTTC.